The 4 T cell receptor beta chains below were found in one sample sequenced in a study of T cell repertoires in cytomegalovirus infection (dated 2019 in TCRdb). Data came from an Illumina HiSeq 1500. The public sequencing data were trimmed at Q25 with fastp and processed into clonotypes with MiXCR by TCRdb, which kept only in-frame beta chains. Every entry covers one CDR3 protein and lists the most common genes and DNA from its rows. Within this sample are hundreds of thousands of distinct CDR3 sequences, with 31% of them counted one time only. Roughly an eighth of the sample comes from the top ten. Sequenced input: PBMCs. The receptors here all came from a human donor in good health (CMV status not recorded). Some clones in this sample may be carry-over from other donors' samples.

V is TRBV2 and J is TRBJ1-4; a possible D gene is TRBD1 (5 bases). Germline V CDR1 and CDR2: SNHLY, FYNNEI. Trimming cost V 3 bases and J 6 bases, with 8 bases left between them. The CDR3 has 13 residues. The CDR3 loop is CASSDEGDEKLFF. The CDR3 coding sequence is TGTGCCAGCAGTGACGAAGGGGATGAAAAACTGTTTTTT.

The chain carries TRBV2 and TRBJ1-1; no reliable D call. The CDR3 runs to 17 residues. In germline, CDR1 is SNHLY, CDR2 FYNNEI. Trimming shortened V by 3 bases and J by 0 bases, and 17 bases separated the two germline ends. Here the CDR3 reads CASSDRQKLLLNTEAFF. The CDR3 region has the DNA TGTGCCAGCAGTGATCGGCAGAAACTATTGTTGAACACTGAAGCTTTCTTT.

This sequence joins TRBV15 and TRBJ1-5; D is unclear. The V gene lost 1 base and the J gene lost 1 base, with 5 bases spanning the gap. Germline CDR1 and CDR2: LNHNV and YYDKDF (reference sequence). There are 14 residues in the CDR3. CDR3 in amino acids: CATSRASSNQPQHF. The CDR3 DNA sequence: TGTGCCACCAGCAGAGCATCCAGCAATCAGCCCCAGCATTTT.

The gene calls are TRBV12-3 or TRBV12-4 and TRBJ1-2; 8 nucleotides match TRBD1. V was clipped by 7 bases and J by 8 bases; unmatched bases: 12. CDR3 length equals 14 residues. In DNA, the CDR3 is TGTGCCAGCACCCTGACAGGGGCCACATTGGGCTACACCTTC. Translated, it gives CASTLTGATLGYTF.